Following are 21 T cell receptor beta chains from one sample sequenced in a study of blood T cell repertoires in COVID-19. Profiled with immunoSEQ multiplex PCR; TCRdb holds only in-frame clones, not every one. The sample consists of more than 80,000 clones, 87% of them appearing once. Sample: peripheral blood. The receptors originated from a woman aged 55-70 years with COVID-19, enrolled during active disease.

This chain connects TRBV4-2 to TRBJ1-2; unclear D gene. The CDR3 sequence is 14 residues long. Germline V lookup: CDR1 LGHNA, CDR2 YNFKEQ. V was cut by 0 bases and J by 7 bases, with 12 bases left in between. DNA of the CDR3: TGTGCCAGCAGCCAAGACGAGCTCCGAAGTGGCTACACCTTC. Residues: CASSQDELRSGYTF.

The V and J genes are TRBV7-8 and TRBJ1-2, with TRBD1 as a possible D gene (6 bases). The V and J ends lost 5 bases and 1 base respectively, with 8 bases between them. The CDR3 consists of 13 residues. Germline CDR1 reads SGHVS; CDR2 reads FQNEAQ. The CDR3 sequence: CASSPDSNYGYTF. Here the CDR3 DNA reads TGTGCCAGCAGCCCGGACAGTAACTATGGCTACACCTTC.

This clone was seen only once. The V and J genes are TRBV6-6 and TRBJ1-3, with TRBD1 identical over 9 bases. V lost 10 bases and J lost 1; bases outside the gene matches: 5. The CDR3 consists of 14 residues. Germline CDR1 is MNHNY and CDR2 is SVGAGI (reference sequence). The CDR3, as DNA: TGTGCCACACAGGGGGCTCTGTCTGGAAACACCATATATTTT. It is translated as CATQGALSGNTIYF.

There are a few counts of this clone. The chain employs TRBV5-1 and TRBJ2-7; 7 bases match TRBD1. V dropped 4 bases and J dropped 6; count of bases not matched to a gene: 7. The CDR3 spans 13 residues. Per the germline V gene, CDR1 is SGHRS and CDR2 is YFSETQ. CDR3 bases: TGCGCCAGCAGCCCAGACAGGGTGGTCGAGCAGTACTTC. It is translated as CASSPDRVVEQYF.

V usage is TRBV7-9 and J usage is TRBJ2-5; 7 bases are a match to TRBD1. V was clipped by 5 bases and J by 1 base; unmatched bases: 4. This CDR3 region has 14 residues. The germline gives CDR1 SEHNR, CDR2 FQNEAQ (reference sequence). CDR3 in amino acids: CASSLSGGQETQYF. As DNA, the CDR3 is TGTGCCAGCAGCCTGTCAGGGGGCCAAGAGACCCAGTACTTC.

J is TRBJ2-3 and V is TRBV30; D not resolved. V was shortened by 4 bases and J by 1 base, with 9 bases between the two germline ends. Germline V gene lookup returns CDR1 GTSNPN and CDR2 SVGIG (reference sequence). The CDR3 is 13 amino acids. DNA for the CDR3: TGTGCCTGGACCCGGCAGGGCACAGATACGCAGTATTTT. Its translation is CAWTRQGTDTQYF.

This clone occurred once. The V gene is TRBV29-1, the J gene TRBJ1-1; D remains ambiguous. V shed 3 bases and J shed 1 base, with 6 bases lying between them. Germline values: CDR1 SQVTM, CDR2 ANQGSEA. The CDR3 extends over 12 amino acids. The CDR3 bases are TGCAGCGTTGATGAGGGGAACACTGAAGCTTTCTTT. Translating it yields CSVDEGNTEAFF. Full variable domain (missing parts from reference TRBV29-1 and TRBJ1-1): SAVISQKPSRDICQRGTSLTIQCQVDSQVTMMFWYRQQPGQSLTLIATANQGSEATYESGFVIDKFPISRPNLTFSTLTVSNMSPEDSSIYLCSVDEGNTEAFFGQGTRLTVV.

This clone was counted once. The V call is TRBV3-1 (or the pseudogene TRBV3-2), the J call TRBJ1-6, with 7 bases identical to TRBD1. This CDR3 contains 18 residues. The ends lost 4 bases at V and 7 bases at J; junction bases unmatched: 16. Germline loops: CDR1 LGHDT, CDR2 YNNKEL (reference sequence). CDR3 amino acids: CASSRNAPQGDANSPLHF. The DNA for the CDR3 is TGTGCCAGCAGCCGAAATGCCCCTCAGGGGGATGCCAATTCACCCCTCCACTTT.

CDR3 amino acids: CASAKGTANQPQHF. In nucleotides, the CDR3 is TGTGCCAGCGCGAAAGGGACAGCGAATCAGCCCCAGCATTTT. This chain joins TRBV28 and TRBJ1-5, with 7 bases identical to TRBD1. V lost 8 bases to trimming and J lost 4 bases; unmatched junction nucleotides: 8. The CDR3 is 14 amino acids. Germline V gene lookup returns CDR1 MDHEN and CDR2 SYDVKM.

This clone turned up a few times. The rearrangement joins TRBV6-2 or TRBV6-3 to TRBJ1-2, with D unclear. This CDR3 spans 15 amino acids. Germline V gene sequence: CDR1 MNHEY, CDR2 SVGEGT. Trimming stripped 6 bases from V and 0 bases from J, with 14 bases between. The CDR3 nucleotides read TGTGCCAGCAGCTCGTTTCGCGAGGCTAACTATGGCTACACCTTC. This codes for CASSSFREANYGYTF.

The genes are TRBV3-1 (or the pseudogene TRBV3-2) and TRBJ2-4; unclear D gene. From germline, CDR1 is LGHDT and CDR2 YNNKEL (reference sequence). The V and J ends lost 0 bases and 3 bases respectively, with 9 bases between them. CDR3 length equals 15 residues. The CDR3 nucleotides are TGTGCCAGCAGCCAAGACAGTACCGTCAAAAACATTCAGTACTTC. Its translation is CASSQDSTVKNIQYF.

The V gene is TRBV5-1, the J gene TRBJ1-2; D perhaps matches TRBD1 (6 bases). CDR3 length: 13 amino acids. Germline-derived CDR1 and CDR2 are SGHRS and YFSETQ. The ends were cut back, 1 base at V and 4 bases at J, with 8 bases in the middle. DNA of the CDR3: TGCGCCAGCAGCTTGACAGGGCTCTATGGCTACACCTTC. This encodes CASSLTGLYGYTF.

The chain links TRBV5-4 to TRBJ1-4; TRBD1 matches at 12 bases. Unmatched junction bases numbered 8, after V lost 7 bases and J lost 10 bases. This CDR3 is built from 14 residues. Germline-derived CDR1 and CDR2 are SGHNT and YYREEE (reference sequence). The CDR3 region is CASGRWDRGRKLFF. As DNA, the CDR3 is TGTGCCAGCGGACGGTGGGACAGGGGGCGAAAACTGTTTTTT.

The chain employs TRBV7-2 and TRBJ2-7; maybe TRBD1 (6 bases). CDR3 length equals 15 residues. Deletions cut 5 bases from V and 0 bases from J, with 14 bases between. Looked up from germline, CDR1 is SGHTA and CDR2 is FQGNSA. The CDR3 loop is CASSLQGAYSYEQYF. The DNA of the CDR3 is TGTGCCAGCAGCCTACAGGGAGCCTACTCCTACGAGCAGTACTTC.

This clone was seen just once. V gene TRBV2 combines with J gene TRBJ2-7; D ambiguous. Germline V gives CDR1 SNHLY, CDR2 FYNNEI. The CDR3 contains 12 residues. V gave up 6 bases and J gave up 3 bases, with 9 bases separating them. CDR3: CASRAERYEQYF. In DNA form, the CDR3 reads TGTGCCAGCAGGGCGGAGCGCTACGAGCAGTACTTC.

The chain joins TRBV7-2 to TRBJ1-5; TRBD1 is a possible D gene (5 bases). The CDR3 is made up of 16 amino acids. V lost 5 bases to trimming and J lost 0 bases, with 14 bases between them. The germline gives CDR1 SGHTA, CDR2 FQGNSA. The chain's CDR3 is CASSPWGRDSNQPQHF. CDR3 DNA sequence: TGTGCCAGCAGCCCCTGGGGGAGGGATAGCAATCAGCCCCAGCATTTT.

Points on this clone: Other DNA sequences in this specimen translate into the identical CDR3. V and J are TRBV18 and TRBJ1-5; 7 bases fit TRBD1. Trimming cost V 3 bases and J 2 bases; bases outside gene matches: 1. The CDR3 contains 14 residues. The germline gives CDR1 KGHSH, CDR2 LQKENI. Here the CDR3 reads CASSPGTGNQPQHF. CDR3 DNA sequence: TGTGCCAGCTCACCGGGGACAGGCAATCAGCCCCAGCATTTT.

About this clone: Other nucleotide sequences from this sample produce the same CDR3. The CDR3 spells CASRGQLNTEAFF. The CDR3 DNA is TGTGCCAGCAGGGGACAGCTGAACACTGAAGCTTTCTTT. The chain carries TRBV12-3 or TRBV12-4 and TRBJ1-1; TRBD1 aligns across 7 bases. V shed 6 bases and J 0 bases; nucleotides not matched to a gene: 1. The CDR3 loop spans 13 amino acids.

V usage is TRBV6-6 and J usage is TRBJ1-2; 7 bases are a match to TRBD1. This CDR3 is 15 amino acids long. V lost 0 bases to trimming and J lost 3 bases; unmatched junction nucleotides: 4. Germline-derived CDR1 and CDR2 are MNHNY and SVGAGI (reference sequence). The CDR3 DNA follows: TGTGCCAGCAGTTACTCCACCGGGACAGACTATGGCTACACCTTC. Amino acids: CASSYSTGTDYGYTF.

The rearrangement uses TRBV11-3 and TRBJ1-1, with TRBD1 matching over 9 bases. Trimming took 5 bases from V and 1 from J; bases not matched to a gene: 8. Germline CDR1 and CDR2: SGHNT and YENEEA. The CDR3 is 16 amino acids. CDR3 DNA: TGTGCCAGCAGCACCCGACAGGGGGGACGGAACACTGAAGCTTTCTTT. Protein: CASSTRQGGRNTEAFF.

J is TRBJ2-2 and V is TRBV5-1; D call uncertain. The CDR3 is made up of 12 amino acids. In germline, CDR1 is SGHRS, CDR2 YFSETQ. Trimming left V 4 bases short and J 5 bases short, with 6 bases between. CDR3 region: CASSPPTGELFF. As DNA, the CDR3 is TGCGCCAGCAGCCCCCCAACCGGGGAGCTGTTTTTT. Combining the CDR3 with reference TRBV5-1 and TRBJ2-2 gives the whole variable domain KAGVTQTPRYLIKTRGQQVTLSCSPISGHRSVSWYQQTPGQGLQFLFEYFSETQRNKGNFPGRFSGRQFSNSRSEMNVSTLELGDSALYLCASSPPTGELFFGEGSRLTVL.